The source of this TCR beta chain is a study of cytomegalovirus exposure and HLA in healthy donors. Looking at the study overall: Unique TCRs from HLA-typed donors, about 85 million of them, were held in an early data release. Study-wide results and limits: Most TCR sequences were seen very rarely across donors, but some public TCRs occurred in many. Follow-up analysis later connected one missense variant in DCLRE1C with trimming of TCR beta V- and J-genes.

In the case of this clone: The antigen remains unidentified.

V was trimmed by 3 bases and J by 5 bases, leaving 20 bases between them. This CDR3 has 16 amino acids. The germline gives CDR1 LNHDA, CDR2 SQIVND (reference sequence). Vbeta (60) and Jbeta (13) primers were used in the PCR. Sequencing was performed with immunoSEQ multiplex PCR; in TCRdb, only in-frame clones are kept and a portion is missing. The sample carries 150,000 to 200,000 clones, 60% to 85% recorded once. The sequenced sample consisted of PBMCs. J is TRBJ2-7 and V is TRBV19; possible D gene TRBD1, 8 bases. The TCR originated in a woman in her thirties or forties in good health and CMV-seronegative. The CDR3 loop is CASSMRGGTGSDEQYF. CDR3 sequence (DNA): TGTGCCAGTAGTATGAGGGGGGGGACAGGCAGCGACGAGCAGTACTTC.